This T cell receptor (beta chain) was sequenced for a study of long-term antiretroviral therapy in people with HIV. Treatment for every participant with HIV took place in the United States. The CDR3 has 15 amino acids. CDR1 and CDR2 from the germline V gene are SGHRS and YFSETQ. Trimming cost V 1 base and J 7 bases; bases outside gene matches: 8. They ran version v3.0 of the immunoSEQ assay at survey level. Assay: immunoSEQ multiplex PCR; the TCRdb copy retains only in-frame clones and omits some. This sample has 48,000 or so clones; about 86% occur once, and the top ten carry roughly 3%. V gene TRBV5-1 combines with J gene TRBJ2-1, with 7 positions matching TRBD1. The clonotype comes from a woman younger than 30 with HIV. The sequencing used unsorted PBMCs, collected 0.8 years after starting antiretroviral therapy. The CDR3 is CASSLPFPGQNEQFF. Here the CDR3 DNA reads TGCGCCAGCAGCTTGCCCTTTCCGGGACAGAATGAGCAGTTCTTC.